What follows are 32 T cell receptor beta chains derived from one specimen sequenced in a study of IL-17A CD8 T cells in psoriatic arthritis synovium. The assay was immunoSEQ multiplex PCR, and TCRdb's table has in-frame clones only and misses some. The sample lists a few thousand clones, around 68% occurring once. Psoriatic arthritis patients had synovial fluid drawn from joints that were actively inflamed. Source material: memory CD8+ T cells from synovial fluid. The subset: bulk memory CD8+ T cells (CD45RA-CD27+/- and CD45RA+CD27-). These receptors all come from a human donor with psoriatic arthritis.

The sample holds a few counts of this clone. V gene TRBV7-7 combines with J gene TRBJ2-7; a weak D match, TRBD2 (5 bases). This CDR3 is 13 amino acids long. V was cut by 4 bases and J by 6 bases, with 13 bases left in between. CDR1 is SSHAT and CDR2 is FNYEAQ in the germline V gene (reference sequence). CDR3 loop: CASSYSVKREQYF. The CDR3 DNA reads TGTGCCAGCAGCTATAGCGTGAAGCGCGAGCAGTACTTC.

The table lists this clone with a count of one. The V gene is TRBV7-2, the J gene TRBJ2-7, with 9 positions matching TRBD2. V lost 5 bases and J lost 5; bases outside the gene matches: 10. The CDR3 loop spans 15 amino acids. Germline values: CDR1 SGHTA, CDR2 FQGNSA. CDR3 protein: CASSRTLAGYDEQYF. DNA for the CDR3: TGTGCCAGCAGCAGGACGCTAGCGGGATATGACGAGCAGTACTTC. The full variable domain, with the rest looked up from reference TRBV7-2 and TRBJ2-7, is GAGVSQSPSNKVTEKGKDVELRCDPISGHTALYWYRQSLGQGLEFLIYFQGNSAPDKSGLPSDRFSAERTGGSVSTLTIQRTQQEDSAVYLCASSRTLAGYDEQYFGPGTRLTVT.

For the CDR3, the DNA is TGCGCCAGCAGCTTGTCGGGGACTCTTGCGTACAATGAGCAGTTCTTC. This codes for CASSLSGTLAYNEQFF. The chain uses TRBV5-1 and TRBJ2-1; TRBD2 is a possible D gene (6 bases). Germline V gene lookup returns CDR1 SGHRS and CDR2 YFSETQ. V lost 1 base, J lost 4 bases, and 15 bases lay in between. The length of the CDR3 is 16 residues.

The chain couples TRBV27 to TRBJ2-5; D tentatively reads TRBD1 or TRBD2 (7 bases each). The germline V gene encodes CDR1 MNHEY and CDR2 SMNVEV (reference sequence). The V end lost 1 base, the J end lost 7 bases, and 19 bases lay between the germline ends. The CDR3 is 16 residues long. CDR3 sequence: CASSLWGQMGLMTQYF. The CDR3 bases are TGTGCCAGCAGTTTATGGGGACAGATGGGACTAATGACCCAGTACTTC.

The J gene is TRBJ2-2, the V gene TRBV10-1; 9 positions match TRBD2. The J segment lost 1 base and the V segment lost 2 bases, leaving 2 bases of the junction unmatched. CDR1 WNHNN and CDR2 SYGVQD come from the germline V gene (reference sequence). The CDR3 has 16 residues. Here the CDR3 reads CASSERTSENTGELFF. DNA for the CDR3: TGCGCCAGCAGTGAGCGGACTAGCGAGAACACCGGGGAGCTGTTTTTT.

This clone came up a few times. This chain links TRBV4-3 with TRBJ2-3; TRBD1 matches at 9 bases. The CDR3 sequence is 17 residues long. The germline V gene encodes CDR1 LGHNA and CDR2 YSLEER. Trimming removed 1 base from V and 0 bases from J; junction bases left unmatched: 5. The CDR3 reads CASSQGPGTGSTDTQYF. CDR3 DNA: TGCGCCAGCAGCCAAGGACCGGGGACAGGGAGCACAGATACGCAGTATTTT.

This chain joins TRBV6-6 and TRBJ2-2, with a possible D match to TRBD2 (6 bases). The CDR3 is 15 residues long. Trimming took off 1 base at V and 4 bases at J, with 10 bases between the two ends. CDR1 MNHNY and CDR2 SVGAGI come from the germline V gene (reference sequence). In nucleotides, the CDR3 is TGTGCCAGCAGTTACTTGGGGGGATTCACCGGGGAGCTGTTTTTT. This translates into CASSYLGGFTGELFF.

The chain couples TRBV12-2 to TRBJ2-5; no DNA check was done on the table's D call, TRBD1. TRBV12-2 is a pseudogene. The CDR3 totals 17 residues. CDR3 coding DNA: TGTGCAAGTCGCTTAAGTGGGGACATTATTCTAGGGGAGACCCAGTACTTC. This gives the protein CASRLSGDIILGETQYF.

V and J are TRBV18 and TRBJ2-1; 7 bases are shared with TRBD1. Per germline, CDR1 KGHSH and CDR2 LQKENI. The CDR3 covers 15 residues. Losses at the gene ends were 2 bases for V and 6 bases for J; bases not matched to a gene: 7. The CDR3 region is CASSPTAGGINEQFF. The CDR3 DNA follows: TGTGCCAGCTCACCAACGGCAGGGGGAATCAATGAGCAGTTCTTC.

CDR3 bases: TGTGCCAGCAGCTTGACGTTCATGAACACTGAAGCTTTCTTT. It codes for CASSLTFMNTEAFF. The chain carries TRBV5-5 and TRBJ1-1; D not resolved. The length of the CDR3 is 14 residues. In germline, CDR1 is SGHKS, CDR2 YYEKEE (reference sequence). V lost 1 base, J lost 0 bases, and 7 bases lay in between. Together with reference TRBV5-5 and TRBJ1-1, the CDR3 gives the full variable domain: DAGVTQSPTHLIKTRGQQVTLRCSPISGHKSVSWYQQVLGQGPQFIFQYYEKEERGRGNFPDRFSARQFPNYSSELNVNALLLGDSALYLCASSLTFMNTEAFFGQGTRLTVV.

The J gene is TRBJ2-7, the V gene TRBV4-2; 11 bases line up with TRBD2. From germline, CDR1 is LGHNA and CDR2 YNFKEQ. This CDR3 spans 15 amino acids. With V trimmed by 2 bases and J by 0 bases, 0 bases remained unmatched. CDR3: CASSQTSGSSYEQYF. The CDR3 DNA follows: TGTGCCAGCAGCCAAACTAGCGGGAGCTCCTACGAGCAGTACTTC.

J is TRBJ2-1 and V is TRBV28, with D unclear. V gave up 2 bases and J gave up 2 bases, with 4 bases separating them. This CDR3 comprises 13 residues. The germline V gene encodes CDR1 MDHEN and CDR2 SYDVKM. The CDR3 region is CASSLLAYNEQFF. CDR3 nucleotides: TGTGCCAGCAGTTTACTTGCCTACAATGAGCAGTTCTTC.

The chain recombines TRBV6-1 with TRBJ2-7; TRBD2 is a possible D gene (6 bases). Germline loops: CDR1 MNHNS, CDR2 SASEGT. The V end lost 1 base, the J end lost 11 bases, and 21 bases lay between the germline ends. The CDR3 covers 15 residues. The CDR3 region is CASSEVEVVGREEYV. As DNA, the CDR3 is TGTGCCAGCAGTGAAGTAGAGGTGGTTGGGCGGGAAGAGTACGTC.

V is TRBV7-8 and J is TRBJ1-2; 9 bases are shared with TRBD1. Germline loops: CDR1 SGHVS, CDR2 FQNEAQ. The CDR3 contains 15 residues. Trimming removed 5 bases from V and 4 bases from J; junction bases left unmatched: 8. The CDR3 sequence is CASSPWTGDGYGYTF. The DNA of the CDR3 is TGTGCCAGCAGCCCCTGGACAGGGGACGGCTATGGCTACACCTTC.

The chain couples TRBV11-2 to TRBJ2-5, with TRBD1 matching over 10 bases. CDR3 length: 16 amino acids. V was clipped by 6 bases and J by 0 bases; unmatched bases: 7. Germline V gene sequence: CDR1 SGHAT, CDR2 FQNNGV. CDR3 nucleotides: TGTGCCAGCAGGACACCGGGACAGGGGAACCAAGAGACCCAGTACTTC. Encoded protein: CASRTPGQGNQETQYF.

The chain has TRBV9 and TRBJ2-7; no reliable D call. V gave up 0 bases and J gave up 2 bases, with 9 bases separating them. The CDR3 contains 14 residues. CDR1 is SGDLS and CDR2 is YYNGEE in the germline V gene. The CDR3 here is CASSVGRNTYEQYF. DNA of the CDR3: TGTGCCAGCAGCGTAGGACGAAATACCTACGAGCAGTACTTC.

V gene TRBV7-9 combines with J gene TRBJ1-1; no definite D call. This CDR3 spans 13 amino acids. Trimming shortened V by 1 base and J by 0 bases, and 3 bases separated the two germline ends. Germline CDR1 is SEHNR and CDR2 is FQNEAQ (reference sequence). CDR3 residues: CASSLDVNTEAFF. As DNA, the CDR3 is TGTGCCAGCAGCTTAGATGTGAACACTGAAGCTTTCTTT.

This clone was seen a few times. V gene TRBV30 combines with J gene TRBJ2-7, with D perhaps TRBD1 (5 bases). Germline CDR1 and CDR2: GTSNPN and SVGIG (reference sequence). The CDR3 runs to 12 residues. Trimming shortened V by 3 bases and J by 6 bases, and 12 bases separated the two germline ends. The CDR3 DNA reads TGTGCCTGGAGCACCTGGGGCGGCGAGCAGTACTTC. Protein product: CAWSTWGGEQYF.

A single count supports this clone. V is TRBV4-2 and J is TRBJ2-1, with D hard to call. CDR1 is LGHNA, CDR2 YNFKEQ, per germline. Between the trimmed V and J ends, which lost 0 bases and 7 bases, there was a span of 19 bases. CDR3 length: 17 amino acids. The CDR3 DNA reads as TGTGCCAGCAGCCAAGATTTTTCTAACAGTCCATCGAATGAGCAGTTCTTC. Its protein product is CASSQDFSNSPSNEQFF.

The gene calls are TRBV2 and TRBJ2-1; 7 bases agree with TRBD2. J was trimmed by 2 bases and V by 3 bases; bases with no gene match: 4. Germline CDR1 reads SNHLY; CDR2 reads FYNNEI. There are 15 residues in the CDR3. CDR3 nucleotide sequence: TGTGCCAGCAGTGACGGGCGGGAGACCTACAATGAGCAGTTCTTC. It encodes CASSDGRETYNEQFF.

The rearrangement links TRBV7-2 to TRBJ1-2, with D possibly matching TRBD1 (5 bases). The CDR3 runs 15 residues. Germline CDR1 SGHTA, CDR2 FQGNSA. The V end was cut by 5 bases, the J end by 0 bases, with 13 bases between. CDR3 in amino acids: CASSVGAQTNYGYTF. DNA for the CDR3: TGTGCCAGCAGCGTCGGGGCACAGACTAACTATGGCTACACCTTC. The full variable domain, rest sourced from reference TRBV7-2 and TRBJ1-2, is GAGVSQSPSNKVTEKGKDVELRCDPISGHTALYWYRQSLGQGLEFLIYFQGNSAPDKSGLPSDRFSAERTGGSVSTLTIQRTQQEDSAVYLCASSVGAQTNYGYTFGSGTRLTVV.

The V and J genes are TRBV5-1 and TRBJ2-7, with D uncertain. This CDR3 region has 15 residues. V was shortened by 4 bases and J by 2 bases, with 16 bases between the two germline ends. The V gene's germline CDR1 is SGHRS and CDR2 YFSETQ. The CDR3 is CASSDATFSAYEQYF. CDR3 DNA sequence: TGCGCCAGCAGCGATGCGACTTTTTCTGCCTACGAGCAGTACTTC.

The chain combines TRBV28 with TRBJ2-2; D is unresolved. Germline CDR1 and CDR2: MDHEN and SYDVKM. The CDR3 has 15 amino acids. The V and J ends lost 6 bases and 6 bases respectively, with 17 bases between them. The CDR3 protein is CASSPTDSRPGELFF. The CDR3 DNA is TGTGCCAGCAGCCCTACAGATTCCCGCCCCGGGGAGCTGTTTTTT.

The count of this clone is one. The gene calls are TRBV29-1 and TRBJ2-5; tentatively, D is TRBD2 (7 bases). This CDR3 spans 13 amino acids. Germline V gene data show CDR1 as SQVTM and CDR2 as ANQGSEA. Trimming cost V 7 bases and J 5 bases, with 17 bases left between them. CDR3 nucleotides: TGCAGCGCAGAAGGGGGGGTGTTGGAGACCCAGTACTTC. As protein: CSAEGGVLETQYF.

This chain joins TRBV6-4 and TRBJ2-3; 11 bases are shared with TRBD2. Unmatched junction bases numbered 2, after V lost 6 bases and J lost 0 bases. The germline gives CDR1 MRHNA, CDR2 SNTAGT. There are 15 residues in the CDR3. CDR3 in amino acids: CASSRTSGSTDTQYF. CDR3 sequence (DNA): TGTGCCAGCAGCCGGACTAGCGGGAGCACAGATACGCAGTATTTT.

The CDR3 loop is CSVRTSGFYEQYF. The CDR3 DNA reads as TGCAGCGTTCGGACTAGCGGGTTCTACGAGCAGTACTTC. The chain carries TRBV29-1 and TRBJ2-7, with 11 nucleotides matching TRBD2. The junction had 3 bases not matched to a gene; V was cut back by 5 bases and J by 3 bases. In germline, CDR1 is SQVTM, CDR2 ANQGSEA. The CDR3 runs to 13 residues.

V is TRBV27 and J is TRBJ2-7, with D hard to call. V lost 1 base and J 4 bases, leaving 5 bases between the germline ends. Germline CDR1 reads MNHEY; CDR2 reads SMNVEV (reference sequence). This CDR3 is built from 12 residues. CDR3 DNA sequence: TGTGCCAGCAGTTTATGGCGGTACGAGCAGTACTTC. Its translation is CASSLWRYEQYF.

A few counts support this clone. CDR3 coding DNA: TGTGCCAGTAGTGTCTTTAGGGGCTCCTACAATGAGCAGTTCTTC. Protein: CASSVFRGSYNEQFF. The chain joins TRBV19 to TRBJ2-1; TRBD1 might be the D (5 bases). The CDR3 length is 15 residues. Germline CDR1 and CDR2: LNHDA and SQIVND (reference sequence). V lost 5 bases and J 0 bases, leaving 11 bases between the germline ends. The whole variable domain, filled in from reference TRBV19 and TRBJ2-1, reads DGGITQSPKYLFRKEGQNVTLSCEQNLNHDAMYWYRQDPGQGLRLIYYSQIVNDFQKGDIAEGYSVSREKKESFPLTVTSAQKNPTAFYLCASSVFRGSYNEQFFGPGTRLTVL.

The chain is built from TRBV19 and TRBJ2-5; 8 nucleotides agree with TRBD2. Trimming cost V 4 bases and J 5 bases; bases outside gene matches: 9. Per germline, CDR1 LNHDA and CDR2 SQIVND (reference sequence). The CDR3 sequence is 15 residues long. The CDR3 DNA reads TGTGCCAGTAGTAATGACGGGGGGGGCGTCGAGACCCAGTACTTC. It translates to CASSNDGGGVETQYF.

In this sample, this clone turned up a few times. The sample contains more than one DNA sequence encoding this CDR3. V is TRBV29-1 and J is TRBJ2-1, with a tentative D call TRBD1 (6 bases). Deletions cut 4 bases from V and 7 bases from J, with 8 bases between. Per the germline V gene, CDR1 is SQVTM and CDR2 is ANQGSEA. The CDR3 has 11 residues. The CDR3 protein is CSVGQGNEQFF. The CDR3 coding sequence is TGCAGCGTTGGTCAGGGGAATGAGCAGTTCTTC.

This clone was recorded once. The chain couples TRBV27 to TRBJ2-5, with 8 bases matching TRBD2. This CDR3 comprises 14 residues. Germline trimming cut 5 bases from V and 5 bases from J; bases unmatched to any gene: 7. CDR1 MNHEY and CDR2 SMNVEV come from the germline V gene (reference sequence). CDR3: CASSVGGGRETQYF. As DNA, the CDR3 is TGTGCCAGCAGTGTCGGGGGGGGAAGGGAGACCCAGTACTTC.

The CDR3 DNA reads TGTGCCAGCAGTGACTCGGGACAGGGGGCAGATACGCAGTATTTT. Its translation: CASSDSGQGADTQYF. The V gene is TRBV6-4, the J gene TRBJ2-3, with 11 bases aligning to TRBD1. V shed 0 bases, J shed 4 bases, and the junction held 0 bases outside the gene matches. CDR3 length: 15 amino acids. The germline V gene encodes CDR1 MRHNA and CDR2 SNTAGT.